A selection of T cell receptor beta chains follows, all from one sample in a study of blood T cells in healthy people across ages. From the 5' RACE reads, TCRdb called clonotypes with MiXCR, one entry per CDR3 protein. The repertoire holds about a million distinct CDR3 sequences, with 45% to 60% as singletons. The material sequenced was blood. The origin of the receptors is a woman aged 60-75 years in good health. Each CDR3 is given with its conserved first and last residue. The D gene is left open where the match is weak. A row's size may be missing; if present it is once, few, many or a size class.

CDR3	DNA	J	D	size	V
CAISGGLARKNIQYF	TGTGCCATCAGTGGCGGACTAGCGAGAAAAAACATTCAGTACTTC	TRBJ2-4	TRBD2	-	TRBV10-3
CASEGFAGGSFEQYF	TGTGCCAGCGAAGGGTTTGCGGGTGGGTCTTTCGAGCAGTACTTC	TRBJ2-7	-	-	TRBV6-5
CASRPTSGGYNEQFF	TGTGCCAGCAGGCCTACTAGCGGAGGATACAATGAGCAGTTCTTC	TRBJ2-1	TRBD2	few	TRBV12-3/TRBV12-4
CSARASVASGLYNEQFF	TGCAGTGCTAGAGCTAGCGTTGCCAGCGGACTATACAATGAGCAGTTCTTC	TRBJ2-1	-	few	TRBV20-1
CASSWDSGRQNSPLHF	TGTGCCAGTAGTTGGGATTCGGGCCGACAGAATTCACCCCTCCACTTT	TRBJ1-6	-	few	TRBV27
CASSQVLAGVMREQYF	TGTGCCAGCAGCCAAGTGTTGGCGGGAGTCATGCGCGAGCAGTACTTC	TRBJ2-7	TRBD2	-	TRBV4-2
CASNERARGSDTQYF	TGCGCCAGCAATGAGCGAGCGAGGGGATCAGATACGCAGTATTTT	TRBJ2-3	-	-	TRBV5-1
CASSEVGGMIGQPQHF	TGTGCCAGCAGTGAAGTCGGAGGGATGATTGGTCAGCCCCAGCATTTT	TRBJ1-5	-	few	TRBV2
CASYGISGETQYF	TGTGCCAGCTACGGTATTTCAGGGGAGACCCAGTACTTC	TRBJ2-5	-	-	TRBV18
CASSFNQGFYGYTF	TGTGCCAGCAGTTTCAACCAGGGTTTCTATGGCTACACCTTC	TRBJ1-2	-	-	TRBV12-3/TRBV12-4
CSGSLGPWEQYF	TGCAGTGGGTCTTTGGGCCCGTGGGAGCAGTACTTC	TRBJ2-4	-	once	TRBV20-1
CASSTGLGLTDTQYF	TGTGCCAGCAGCACTGGACTAGGCTTGACAGATACGCAGTATTTT	TRBJ2-3	TRBD2	-	TRBV11-2
CASRSGPAKNIQYF	TGTGCCAGCAGGTCGGGCCCGGCCAAAAACATTCAGTACTTC	TRBJ2-4	-	few	TRBV27
CASHSGAGVYEQYF	TGTGCCAGTCACTCGGGCGCGGGAGTCTACGAGCAGTACTTC	TRBJ2-7	TRBD2	-	TRBV28
CASRVGQANNSPLHF	TGTGCCAGCAGGGTCGGACAGGCCAATAATTCACCCCTCCACTTT	TRBJ1-6	TRBD1	-	TRBV6-2/TRBV6-3
CASNAVGRNNEQFF	TGCGCCAGCAACGCGGTCGGGAGAAACAATGAGCAGTTCTTC	TRBJ2-1	-	few	TRBV4-1
CATRADGRSYNEQYF	TGTGCCACCAGAGCGGACGGGAGATCCTACAATGAGCAGTACTTC	TRBJ2-7	-	-	TRBV15
CASSLASSEQFF	TGTGCCAGCAGCTTAGCTAGTAGTGAGCAGTTCTTC	TRBJ2-1	-	-	TRBV7-2
CASSSGGIPNTEAFF	TGCGCCAGCAGTTCAGGGGGAATCCCTAACACTGAAGCTTTCTTT	TRBJ1-1	TRBD1	few	TRBV4-1
CASSLAPPEQYF	TGCGCCAGCAGCTTGGCACCCCCGGAGCAGTACTTC	TRBJ2-7	-	-	TRBV5-1
CASSYSWARSYEQYF	TGTGCCAGCAGTTACTCGTGGGCTCGTTCCTACGAGCAGTACTTC	TRBJ2-7	-	few	TRBV6-6
CASSLDSSNTGANVLTF	TGTGCCAGCAGCCTAGACTCATCTAATACTGGGGCCAACGTCCTGACTTTC	TRBJ2-6	-	few	TRBV7-2
CASSQGLRGRAHSYEQYF	TGCGCCAGCAGCCAAGGTTTAAGAGGGAGGGCCCACTCCTACGAGCAGTACTTC	TRBJ2-7	TRBD2	-	TRBV4-1
CASSRSPGEGEQFF	TGCGCCAGCAGCCGGAGCCCAGGGGAGGGTGAGCAGTTCTTC	TRBJ2-1	-	few	TRBV4-1
CASSRDLITDTQYF	TGTGCCAGCTCACGTGACTTAATCACAGATACGCAGTATTTT	TRBJ2-3	-	few	TRBV18
CASSLVRGQGSEQYF	TGTGCCAGCAGCTTAGTAAGGGGACAGGGGTCCGAGCAGTACTTC	TRBJ2-7	TRBD1	-	TRBV11-2
CSARDLQTSENTGELFF	TGCAGTGCTAGAGATCTTCAGACTAGCGAGAACACCGGGGAGCTGTTTTTT	TRBJ2-2	TRBD2	-	TRBV20-1
CASSLQRGVSGANVLTF	TGTGCCAGCAGCTTACAGAGAGGCGTCTCTGGGGCCAACGTCCTGACTTTC	TRBJ2-6	-	-	TRBV7-9
CACSLTQGGSNYGYTF	TGTGCCTGCAGTTTAACCCAGGGGGGAAGTAACTATGGCTACACCTTC	TRBJ1-2	TRBD1	-	TRBV27
CAISESQGEKNHEQYF	TGTGCCATCAGTGAGTCGCAGGGGGAGAAGAACCACGAGCAGTACTTC	TRBJ2-7	TRBD1	-	TRBV10-3
CASRIIQDIYNSPLHF	TGTGCCAGCAGAATTATACAGGACATTTATAATTCACCCCTCCACTTT	TRBJ1-6	-	-	TRBV6-6
CASSTSGRITDTQYF	TGCGCCAGCAGCACTAGCGGGAGGATCACAGATACGCAGTATTTT	TRBJ2-3	TRBD2	-	TRBV5-1
CASSQVRAGFSTDTQYF	TGCGCCAGCAGCCAAGTACGGGCAGGTTTTAGCACAGATACGCAGTATTTT	TRBJ2-3	-	-	TRBV4-1
CASKPGMSTEAFF	TGTGCCAGCAAGCCGGGGATGTCTACTGAAGCTTTCTTT	TRBJ1-1	-	-	TRBV28
CATSRLGTGANVLTF	TGTGCCACCTCGAGGTTGGGGACCGGGGCCAACGTCCTGACTTTC	TRBJ2-6	-	-	TRBV7-8
CASSWGTVGTETQYF	TGTGCCAGCAGTTGGGGGACAGTGGGCACAGAGACCCAGTACTTC	TRBJ2-5	TRBD1	-	TRBV27
CASVPSLGTRRGTGELFF	TGTGCCAGCGTACCGTCTTTAGGGACTAGGCGTGGCACCGGGGAGCTGTTTTTT	TRBJ2-2	TRBD2	few	TRBV6-1
CASSSDRGTQYF	TGTGCCAGCAGCTCGGACCGAGGGACCCAGTACTTC	TRBJ2-5	-	few	TRBV7-2
CASVGTSGRGNEQFF	TGTGCCAGCGTCGGGACTAGCGGGAGGGGAAATGAGCAGTTCTTC	TRBJ2-1	TRBD2	few	TRBV7-9
CASTRLWAYEQYF	TGTGCCAGCACTCGACTGTGGGCCTACGAGCAGTACTTC	TRBJ2-7	-	-	TRBV6-2/TRBV6-3
CASSFPPGQLSSGANVLTF	TGTGCCAGCAGCTTTCCTCCGGGACAGCTAAGCTCTGGGGCCAACGTCCTGACTTTC	TRBJ2-6	TRBD1	-	TRBV5-6
CASSLQGYGDTEAFF	TGTGCCAGCAGCCTACAGGGGTATGGGGACACTGAAGCTTTCTTT	TRBJ1-1	TRBD1	-	TRBV12-3/TRBV12-4